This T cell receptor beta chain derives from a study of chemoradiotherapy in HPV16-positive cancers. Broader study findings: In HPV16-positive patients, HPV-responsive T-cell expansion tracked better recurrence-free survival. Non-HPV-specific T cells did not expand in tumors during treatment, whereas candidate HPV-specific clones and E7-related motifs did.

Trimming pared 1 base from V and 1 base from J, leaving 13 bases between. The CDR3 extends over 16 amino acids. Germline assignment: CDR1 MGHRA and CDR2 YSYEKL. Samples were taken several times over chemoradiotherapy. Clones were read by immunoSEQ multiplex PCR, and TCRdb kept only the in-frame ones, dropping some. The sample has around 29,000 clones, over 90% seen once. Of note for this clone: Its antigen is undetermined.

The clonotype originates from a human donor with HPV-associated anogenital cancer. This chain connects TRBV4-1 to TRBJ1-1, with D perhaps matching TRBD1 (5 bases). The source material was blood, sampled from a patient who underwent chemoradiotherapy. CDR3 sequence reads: CASSQGRTRGNTEAFF. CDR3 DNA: TGCGCCAGCAGCCAAGGCCGGACACGTGGGAACACTGAAGCTTTCTTT.